The 26 T cell receptor beta chains in this list originate from one sample, sequenced in a study of naive and memory T cell subsets (dated 2017 in TCRdb). Library construction relied on UMI-ligation and nested PCR. The data were produced on an Illumina MiSeq. To cover both TRBC1 and TRBC2, the beta constant-region primer consisted of an equimolar mix of two oligonucleotides. Four rounds of PCR were used to amplify ligated cDNA, with nested alpha and beta constant-region primers being used together with the SP2 primer. TCRdb took the public reads, trimmed them with fastp at Q25, ran MiXCR for clone calling and kept in-frame beta chains. Each entry merges the rows of one CDR3 protein and shows their most common DNA and genes. Within this sample are 100,000 to 150,000 distinct CDR3 sequences, with over 30% of them counted one time only. The top ten clonotypes cover 0.8% to 1% of the sample. Sequencing was performed on central memory CD4+ T cells from blood. Taken with the paper, the label for cell subset or site translates to: central memory, CD45RA- CD27+. These receptors originate from a human donor in good health.

This clonotype was observed a handful of times. The genes are TRBV6-5 and TRBJ2-5; 8 nucleotides align to TRBD2. CDR3 size: 15 residues. Germline V gives CDR1 MNHEY, CDR2 SVGAGI. J was trimmed by 1 base and V by 6 bases; bases with no gene match: 7. Here the CDR3 DNA reads TGTGCCAGCAGCCTAAGCGGGAGCGGCCAAGAGACCCAGTACTTC. This translates into CASSLSGSGQETQYF.

This clonotype has a count of ten or more. V is TRBV7-2 and J is TRBJ1-4; D not resolved. The CDR3 totals 13 residues. Germline assignment: CDR1 SGHTA and CDR2 FQGNSA. The germline V and J ends were trimmed by 1 base and 8 bases, with 8 bases remaining between them. CDR3 nucleotide sequence: TGTGCCAGCAGCTTAGTTCGCACAGAAAAACTGTTTTTT. This encodes CASSLVRTEKLFF.

This clonotype appeared a single time. This chain connects TRBV12-3 or TRBV12-4 to TRBJ1-3, with TRBD1 as a possible D gene (5 bases). CDR3 size: 15 residues. V gave up 2 bases and J gave up 0 bases, with 8 bases separating them. CDR3 region: CASSLIDSSGNTIYF. CDR3 in DNA: TGTGCCAGCAGTTTAATAGACAGCTCTGGAAACACCATATATTTT.

This clonotype was found a few times. DNA of the CDR3: TGTGCCAGCAGCGTTTCGGTTTATGAAAAACTGTTTTTT. Protein sequence: CASSVSVYEKLFF. The rearrangement uses TRBV9 and TRBJ1-4; D uncertain. CDR3 length: 13 amino acids. The germline V gene encodes CDR1 SGDLS and CDR2 YYNGEE. V lost 2 bases and J 6 bases, leaving 8 bases between the germline ends.

The chain is built from TRBV28 and TRBJ2-5, with D possibly matching TRBD1 (8 bases). Trimming shortened V by 6 bases and J by 1 base, and 21 bases separated the two germline ends. This CDR3 region has 17 residues. Germline V CDR1 and CDR2: MDHEN, SYDVKM. The CDR3 DNA follows: TGTGCCAGCAGACAGGGGGTGACTAGCAGCTTCCAAGAGACCCAGTACTTC. This codes for CASRQGVTSSFQETQYF.

This clonotype was counted a few times. Germline is not matched at one junction end, which may reflect a read error. The chain links TRBV7-2 to TRBJ1-1; D may be TRBD1 (5 bases). The germline CDR1 and CDR2 sequences are SGHTA and FQGNSA. This CDR3 has 14 residues. Here the CDR3 DNA reads TGTGCCAGCAGGTTAGCCGCGGGGGACACTGAAGCTTTCTTT. Translated: CASRLAAGDTEAFF. The full variable domain, in which reference TRBV7-2 and TRBJ1-1 provide the parts outside the CDR3, is GAGVSQSPSNKVTEKGKDVELRCDPISGHTALYWYRQSLGQGLEFLIYFQGNSAPDKSGLPSDRFSAERTGGSVSTLTIQRTQQEDSAVYLCASRLAAGDTEAFFGQGTRLTVV.

The chain uses TRBV12-3 or TRBV12-4 and TRBJ2-7; D gene ambiguous. Trimming cost V 2 bases and J 8 bases, with 10 bases left between them. The CDR3 length is 12 residues. The CDR3: CASSLFPGQQYF. CDR3 DNA: TGTGCCAGCAGTTTATTTCCCGGGCAGCAGTACTTC.

The chain uses TRBV30 and TRBJ2-1; a weak D match, TRBD1 (5 bases). The CDR3 has 15 residues. The germline V and J ends were trimmed by 0 bases and 5 bases, with 14 bases remaining between them. CDR1 GTSNPN and CDR2 SVGIG come from the germline V gene (reference sequence). In nucleotides, the CDR3 is TGTGCCTGGAGTGTAGGAAGCAGGGTGGACAATGAGCAGTTCTTC. It yields the protein CAWSVGSRVDNEQFF.

V and J are TRBV5-4 and TRBJ2-5, with D perhaps TRBD1 or TRBD2 (7 bases each). Trimming removed 4 bases at V and 2 bases at J, with 15 bases between. CDR3 size: 15 residues. From germline, CDR1 is SGHNT and CDR2 YYREEE (reference sequence). The CDR3 spells CASSVNRGLQETQYF. The CDR3 DNA is TGTGCCAGCAGCGTAAACAGGGGACTACAAGAGACCCAGTACTTC.

This clonotype was counted a few times. The V and J genes are TRBV12-5 and TRBJ1-6; TRBD1 aligns across 7 bases. Germline V gives CDR1 LGHNT, CDR2 FRNRAP. The V gene end was trimmed by 5 bases and the J gene end by 7 bases; junction bases not matched to a gene: 8. The CDR3 length is 15 residues. For the CDR3, the DNA is TGTGCTAGTGGTCCCCGGGACAGAGGAAATTCACCCCTCCACTTT. Translated, it gives CASGPRDRGNSPLHF.

This clonotype came up a few times. CDR3 region: CASSRSVYEQYF. The DNA for the CDR3 is TGTGCCAGCAGCCGTAGCGTCTACGAGCAGTACTTC. The rearrangement joins TRBV3-1 to TRBJ2-7; a possible D gene is TRBD2 (5 bases). The ends were cut back, 4 bases at V and 3 bases at J, with 7 bases in the middle. This CDR3 has 12 residues. Germline V lookup: CDR1 LGHDT, CDR2 YNNKEL (reference sequence).

In its sample, this clonotype was seen a few times. This chain joins TRBV5-1 and TRBJ2-7; D is undetermined. This CDR3 region has 12 residues. V was trimmed by 4 bases and J by 0 bases, leaving 5 bases between them. The germline V gene has CDR1 SGHRS and CDR2 YFSETQ. The CDR3 DNA sequence: TGCGCCAGCAGCGTGGACTCCTACGAGCAGTACTTC. Protein product: CASSVDSYEQYF.

This clonotype was detected ten times or more. This chain joins TRBV7-3 and TRBJ2-5; either TRBD1 or TRBD2 may fit D (5 bases each). Germline V gives CDR1 SGHTA, CDR2 FQGTGA. Trimming left V 4 bases short and J 2 bases short, with 14 bases between. CDR3 length: 15 residues. CDR3 coding DNA: TGTGCCAGCAGCTCAAGAGGTGGGGGTCAAGAGACCCAGTACTTC. Protein: CASSSRGGGQETQYF.

The chain uses TRBV6-5 and TRBJ2-1; TRBD2 matches 11 bases. Losses at the gene ends were 2 bases for V and 5 bases for J; bases not matched to a gene: 8. CDR3 length: 17 residues. CDR1 and CDR2 (germline): MNHEY, SVGAGI. Here the CDR3 reads CASSYTRLAGLNNEQFF. The CDR3 bases are TGTGCCAGCAGTTACACGAGACTAGCGGGACTCAACAATGAGCAGTTCTTC.

This clonotype was recorded a few times. The chain couples TRBV4-1 to TRBJ2-7; no clear D. The CDR3 covers 13 residues. The V gene lost 1 base and the J gene lost 7 bases, with 11 bases spanning the gap. Per germline, CDR1 MGHRA and CDR2 YSYEKL. The CDR3 sequence is CASSQGHGWEQYF. CDR3 in DNA: TGCGCCAGCAGCCAAGGCCACGGCTGGGAGCAGTACTTC.

This clonotype was found a few times. The V call is TRBV7-9, the J call TRBJ2-1, with TRBD2 matching 12 bases. The CDR3 totals 19 residues. J lost 7 bases, V lost 4 bases, and 17 bases had no gene match. Germline V lookup: CDR1 SEHNR, CDR2 FQNEAQ (reference sequence). The CDR3 bases are TGTGCCAGCAGCTCTACCAAAAGGACTAGCGGGATGGCTTGGAATGAGCAGTTCTTC. Protein sequence: CASSSTKRTSGMAWNEQFF.

The genes are TRBV20-1 and TRBJ2-7, with 8 nucleotides matching TRBD2. The V and J ends lost 1 base and 2 bases, in that order; junction bases with no gene match: 7. Germline values: CDR1 DFQATT, CDR2 SNEGSKA (reference sequence). This CDR3 spans 15 amino acids. CDR3 nucleotide sequence: TGCAGTGCTAGAGTTTTCGCGGGAGGCCCCTACGAGCAGTACTTC. It specifies CSARVFAGGPYEQYF.

This sequence joins TRBV6-5 and TRBJ1-3; D is possibly TRBD1 (5 bases). The CDR3 has 15 amino acids. Germline values: CDR1 MNHEY, CDR2 SVGAGI. V dropped 0 bases and J dropped 4 bases, with 10 bases sitting between them. The CDR3 DNA follows: TGTGCCAGCAGTTACTCAGACGGGGGAGGAAACACCATATATTTT. Translation: CASSYSDGGGNTIYF.

The V and J genes are TRBV28 and TRBJ2-2, with a tentative D call TRBD1 (6 bases). Looked up from germline, CDR1 is MDHEN and CDR2 is SYDVKM. The V and J ends lost 7 bases and 1 base respectively, with 13 bases between them. The CDR3 length is 15 residues. The CDR3 here is CASTFSDRNTGELFF. CDR3 DNA: TGTGCCAGCACTTTCTCGGACAGGAACACCGGGGAGCTGTTTTTT.

The V call is TRBV28, the J call TRBJ2-1; D is undetermined. CDR3 size: 15 residues. Per germline, CDR1 MDHEN and CDR2 SYDVKM. V was cut by 5 bases and J by 7 bases, with 18 bases left in between. CDR3 amino acids: CASSASIAGVNEQFF. CDR3 DNA sequence: TGTGCCAGCAGTGCGTCTATCGCTGGGGTGAATGAGCAGTTCTTC.

The CDR3 region is CASSSLGTSGNTIYF. CDR3 sequence (DNA): TGTGCCAGCAGTTCCCTAGGGACGTCTGGAAACACCATATATTTT. This sequence joins TRBV6-6 and TRBJ1-3, with D possibly TRBD1 on 5 matching bases. V lost 4 bases, J lost 1 base, and 11 bases lay in between. This CDR3 is 15 amino acids long. From germline, CDR1 is MNHNY and CDR2 SVGAGI (reference sequence).

Concerning this clonotype itself: The junction and the germline gene differ at one end; a read error may be behind it. V and J are TRBV11-2 and TRBJ2-2; no firm D call. The CDR3 length is 16 residues. CDR1 and CDR2 from the germline V gene are SGHAT and FQNNGV. The CDR3 region has the DNA TGTGCCAGCAGCGTAGACCTGGTGGGAAACACCGGGGAGCTGTTTTTT. It yields the protein CASSVDLVGNTGELFF. Combining the CDR3 with reference TRBV11-2 and TRBJ2-2 gives the whole variable domain EAGVAQSPRYKIIEKRQSVAFWCNPISGHATLYWYQQILGQGPKLLIQFQNNGVVDDSQLPKDRFSAERLKGVDSTLKIQPAKLEDSAVYLCASSVDLVGNTGELFFGEGSRLTVL.

The rearrangement joins TRBV24-1 to TRBJ2-2, with D possibly TRBD1 on 6 matching bases. The CDR3 loop spans 15 amino acids. V lost 9 bases and J lost 4, with 17 bases in between. In germline, CDR1 is KGHDR, CDR2 SFDVKD. The CDR3 region has the DNA TGTGCCACCCTTCCGGGACATACAATCACCGGGGAGCTGTTTTTT. This translates into CATLPGHTITGELFF.

The chain employs TRBV15 and TRBJ2-1; D unresolved. The CDR3 is 15 amino acids. V was clipped by 0 bases and J by 7 bases, with 13 bases between them. The germline V gene encodes CDR1 LNHNV and CDR2 YYDKDF (reference sequence). CDR3 bases: TGTGCCACCAGCAGAGATATTTCTAGTAGGAATGAGCAGTTCTTC. Translating gives CATSRDISSRNEQFF.

The table lists this clonotype with a few counts. V gene TRBV11-2 combines with J gene TRBJ2-1; 13 bases are shared with TRBD2. Looked up from germline, CDR1 is SGHAT and CDR2 is FQNNGV. V gave up 3 bases and J gave up 6 bases; unmatched junction bases: 2. The CDR3 runs to 15 residues. The CDR3 coding sequence is TGTGCCAGCAGCTTTACTAGCGGGAGGGGCAATGAGCAGTTCTTC. This translates into CASSFTSGRGNEQFF.

The chain employs TRBV6-2 or TRBV6-3 and TRBJ2-5; possible D gene TRBD1, 5 bases. V was clipped by 6 bases and J by 5 bases, with 16 bases between them. CDR1 is MNHEY, CDR2 SVGEGT, per germline. The length of the CDR3 is 14 residues. The CDR3 protein is CASSNPGRVETQYF. The CDR3 DNA sequence: TGTGCCAGCAGCAACCCCGGCAGGGTCGAGACCCAGTACTTC.